This TCR beta chain stems from a study of regulatory T cells in long-lasting Graves disease. Arm-PCR of CDR3 regions and iRepertoire HTBI primers were the basis on which TCR beta libraries were built. Per the original methods: Across the samples, identification revealed around 65 TRBV and 13 to 15 TRBJ segments. TCRdb analysed the multiplex PCR reads with MiXCR anew, one entry per CDR3 protein. The V and J calls were determined by TCRdb, not by the authors. The sample contains over 500,000 distinct CDR3 sequences, about 16% of which appear only once. This sample's time point: newly diagnosed GD, antithyroid drugs for less than 3 months. PBMC RNA served as the TCR library source. This same sample was also taken into another study, of T cells in Graves' hyperthyroidism and ophthalmopathy. From that report: First-round RT-PCR targeting the TCR CDR3 was performed with the HTBI primer set.

The sample consisted of peripheral blood mononuclear cells (PBMCs), taken at new diagnosis, from a patient treated with antithyroid drugs. This receptor was identified in a man aged 18 to 29 with Graves disease.

The CDR3 DNA reads TGCAGTGCCAACGCTCCAGGGCTCTCCTACGAGCAGTACTTC. Translated, it gives CSANAPGLSYEQYF. The chain is built from TRBV20-1 and TRBJ2-7; maybe TRBD1 (5 bases). CDR1 and CDR2 (germline): DFQATT, SNEGSKA (reference sequence). The CDR3 is 14 amino acids. V was cut by 6 bases and J by 0 bases, with 15 bases left in between.